This is a list of T cell receptor beta chains from one sample in a study of cytomegalovirus exposure and HLA in healthy donors. Measured with immunoSEQ multiplex PCR; TCRdb has only the in-frame clones, and not every one. The sample shows 130,000 to 150,000 clones, 64% of them seen only once. The sample taken for sequencing was PBMCs. These receptors came from a woman in her 30s in good health and CMV-seropositive. Both conserved end residues are part of each CDR3. Each record gives: J gene, V gene, D gene, clone size, CDR3 protein, CDR3 DNA. D genes are given only for firm matches. A clone size is listed for some rows: how often the clone was seen (once, few, many), or a class if it is expanded.

TRBJ1-5,TRBV27,NA,NA,CASSLPRSNQPQHF,TGTGCCAGCAGTTTGCCGCGTAGCAATCAGCCCCAGCATTTT
TRBJ2-7,TRBV5-1,NA,NA,CASSLAGQGYEQYF,TGCGCCAGCAGCTTGGCAGGGCAGGGGTACGAGCAGTACTTC
TRBJ2-2,TRBV29-1,NA,NA,CSVTQDILAGELFF,TGCAGCGTTACCCAGGATATTTTGGCCGGGGAGCTGTTTTTT
TRBJ1-4,TRBV19,TRBD1,once,CASSFRDRGHEKLFF,TGTGCCAGTAGTTTCCGGGACAGGGGGCACGAAAAACTGTTTTTT
TRBJ1-4,TRBV5-1,NA,NA,CASSYLGVSNEKLFF,TGCGCCAGCAGCTACCTCGGGGTTTCTAATGAAAAACTGTTTTTT
TRBJ2-7,TRBV11-3,TRBD2,NA,CASSPRGGSTYEQYF,TGTGCCAGCAGCCCGAGGGGCGGGAGTACCTACGAGCAGTACTTC
TRBJ2-5,TRBV28,TRBD2,NA,CASRGRVYVGGASETQYF,TGTGCCAGCCGAGGGCGGGTTTACGTCGGGGGGGCCTCAGAGACCCAGTACTTC
TRBJ1-5,TRBV28,NA,once,CASTYPAQPQHF,TGTGCCAGCACCTACCCTGCACAGCCCCAGCATTTT
TRBJ1-1,TRBV2,NA,NA,CASSGARPLAFF,TGTGCCAGCAGTGGGGCCCGTCCCCTGGCTTTCTTT
TRBJ2-7,TRBV5-6,NA,NA,CASSLVGDYYSYEQYF,TGTGCCAGCAGTTTGGTGGGAGACTACTACTCCTACGAGCAGTACTTC
TRBJ1-2,TRBV18,NA,once,CASSRDSSYGYTF,TGTGCCAGCTCACGAGACAGTTCCTATGGCTACACCTTC
TRBJ2-2,TRBV7-6,NA,few,CASSPRETGELFF,TGTGCCAGCAGCCCCCGGGAGACCGGGGAGCTGTTTTTT
TRBJ2-5,TRBV2,NA,few,CASSSQETQYF,TGTGCCAGCAGCTCCCAAGAGACCCAGTACTTC
TRBJ2-7,TRBV6-1,NA,NA,CASSEARQGLGEQYF,TGTGCCAGCAGTGAAGCGCGCCAGGGGTTGGGGGAGCAGTACTTC
TRBJ1-1,TRBV6-5,NA,few,CASSYGSGKTEAFF,TGTGCCAGCAGTTATGGTTCGGGGAAGACTGAAGCTTTCTTT
TRBJ2-7,TRBV21-1,NA,NA,CASSKLWQGDEQYF,TGTGCCAGCAGCAAATTATGGCAGGGGGACGAGCAGTACTTC
TRBJ1-1,TRBV18,NA,NA,CASSPGGSYNTEAFF,TGTGCCAGCTCACCGGGAGGGTCGTATAACACTGAAGCTTTCTTT
TRBJ1-1,TRBV7-9,TRBD1,few,CASSSLWTGYDTEAFF,TGTGCCAGCAGCTCCCTCTGGACAGGGTATGACACTGAAGCTTTCTTT
TRBJ1-5,TRBV5-5,NA,NA,CASSLSVSSEQPQHF,TGTGCCAGCAGCTTGTCAGTCTCCAGCGAGCAGCCCCAGCATTTT
TRBJ1-2,TRBV5-1,NA,NA,CASSLQPGQVVGYTF,TGCGCCAGCAGCTTACAACCTGGGCAGGTGGTGGGCTACACCTTC
TRBJ2-1,TRBV10-1,TRBD2,NA,CASSVLTAGEQFF,TGCGCCAGCAGTGTCCTCACAGCGGGGGAGCAGTTCTTC
TRBJ2-6,TRBV18,NA,NA,CASSPTGANVLTF,TGTGCCAGCTCACCTACTGGGGCCAACGTCCTGACTTTC
TRBJ2-3,TRBV9,NA,NA,CASSVAEDTQYF,TGTGCCAGCAGCGTAGCTGAGGATACGCAGTATTTT
TRBJ1-1,TRBV29-1,TRBD1,NA,CSVERDRGSEAFF,TGCAGCGTTGAACGGGACAGGGGTTCTGAAGCTTTCTTT
TRBJ1-4,TRBV28,NA,NA,CASGQYGGGGKLFF,TGTGCCAGCGGTCAATACGGGGGCGGGGGAAAACTGTTTTTT
TRBJ2-4,TRBV7-9,TRBD1,NA,CASSFPGQQKNIQYF,TGTGCCAGCAGCTTTCCGGGACAGCAGAAAAACATTCAGTACTTC
TRBJ2-7,TRBV29-1,NA,NA,CSVGTGSHEQYF,TGCAGCGTTGGCACAGGGTCCCACGAGCAGTACTTC
TRBJ1-2,TRBV28,NA,NA,CASITGTANYGYTF,TGTGCCAGCATTACGGGAACAGCTAACTATGGCTACACCTTC
TRBJ1-1,TRBV9,NA,NA,CASSTTGSSEAFF,TGTGCCAGCAGTACGACAGGATCCTCTGAAGCTTTCTTT
TRBJ2-7,TRBV4-1,NA,few,CASSQDATTPYEQYF,TGCGCCAGCAGCCAAGATGCAACTACCCCCTACGAGCAGTACTTC
TRBJ2-7,TRBV5-1,TRBD1,NA,CASSSGQVAYEQYF,TGCGCCAGCAGCTCGGGACAGGTAGCCTACGAGCAGTACTTC
TRBJ1-4,TRBV6-5,NA,once,CASSYFYRATNEKLFF,TGTGCCAGCAGTTATTTCTACAGGGCCACTAATGAAAAACTGTTTTTT
TRBJ1-6,TRBV5-1,NA,NA,CASSPDSGGFSYNSPLHF,TGCGCCAGCAGCCCGGACAGCGGGGGGTTCTCCTATAATTCACCCCTCCACTTT
TRBJ2-1,TRBV21-1,NA,NA,CASSKGSARKYNEQFF,TGTGCCAGCAGCAAAGGCAGCGCGAGAAAATACAATGAGCAGTTCTTC
TRBJ1-2,TRBV18,NA,NA,CASSPGPTPNYGYTF,TGTGCCAGCTCCCCAGGTCCAACTCCTAACTATGGCTACACCTTC
TRBJ2-5,TRBV4-1,TRBD2,NA,CASSRAGWELAGNQETQYF,TGCGCCAGCAGTCGGGCGGGATGGGAACTAGCGGGGAACCAAGAGACCCAGTACTTC
TRBJ2-1,TRBV30,TRBD2,NA,CAWRRSGASREQFF,TGTGCCTGGAGGAGGAGCGGGGCCAGTCGAGAGCAGTTCTTC
TRBJ1-2,TRBV2,NA,NA,CASSPLGRAEGYTF,TGTGCCAGCAGTCCCCTTGGCAGGGCCGAGGGCTACACCTTC
TRBJ2-6,TRBV7-9,NA,NA,CASSPSVPSSGANVLTF,TGTGCCAGCAGCCCGAGCGTCCCCTCGTCTGGGGCCAACGTCCTGACTTTC
TRBJ1-5,TRBV27,NA,NA,CASSLSIAGNQPQHF,TGTGCCAGCAGTTTATCGATCGCAGGAAATCAGCCCCAGCATTTT
TRBJ2-2,TRBV11-1,TRBD1,NA,CASSLRGQGNTGELFF,TGTGCCAGCAGCTTAAGGGGGCAGGGTAACACCGGGGAGCTGTTTTTT
TRBJ1-5,TRBV4-1,NA,NA,CASSQGRVYGSNQPQHF,TGCGCCAGCAGCCAAGGGCGGGTTTATGGGAGCAATCAGCCCCAGCATTTT
TRBJ2-1,TRBV7-9,TRBD2,NA,CASSLGLFEQFF,TGTGCCAGCAGCTTGGGACTATTTGAGCAGTTCTTC
TRBJ2-2,TRBV7-2,TRBD2,NA,CASSPLAGVAVGTGELFF,TGTGCCAGCAGCCCTTTAGCGGGAGTTGCGGTGGGAACCGGGGAGCTGTTTTTT
TRBJ2-7,TRBV27,NA,few,CASSLNNGQALYF,TGTGCCAGCAGTTTAAATAACGGACAAGCCCTGTACTTC
TRBJ2-3,TRBV5-1,NA,NA,CASSRWTGGPDTQYF,TGCGCCAGCAGCCGATGGACAGGAGGGCCCGATACGCAGTATTTT
TRBJ2-7,TRBV7-9,NA,NA,CASSQSELNSYEQYF,TGTGCCAGCAGCCAGAGCGAACTAAACTCCTACGAGCAGTACTTC
TRBJ2-7,TRBV29-1,TRBD2,NA,CSVGLAGYYEQYF,TGCAGCGTTGGTCTAGCGGGGTACTACGAGCAGTACTTC
TRBJ1-5,TRBV28,TRBD1,NA,CASSWDNRGSQPQHF,TGTGCCAGCAGTTGGGATAACAGGGGGAGTCAGCCCCAGCATTTT
TRBJ2-7,TRBV27,NA,few,CASSPLGQRVYYEQYF,TGTGCCAGCAGCCCGCTCGGACAGAGAGTCTACTACGAGCAGTACTTC
TRBJ2-7,TRBV6-1,TRBD1,NA,CASRLGQGAYEQYF,TGTGCCAGCAGGTTGGGACAGGGGGCCTACGAGCAGTACTTC
TRBJ1-5,TRBV4-1,NA,NA,CASSQIPGVGQPQHF,TGCGCCAGCAGCCAAATCCCAGGGGTGGGTCAGCCCCAGCATTTT
TRBJ1-5,TRBV6-6,NA,NA,CASTPTSNQPQHF,TGTGCCAGCACCCCTACTAGCAATCAGCCCCAGCATTTT
TRBJ2-3,TRBV5-8,NA,NA,CASSSRAVGGDTQYF,TGTGCCAGCAGCTCCCGGGCGGTGGGGGGAGATACGCAGTATTTT